This T cell receptor (beta chain) is drawn from a study of T-cell reconstitution after alpha-beta-depleted transplantation in children. V was cut by 3 bases and J by 3 bases, with 6 bases left in between. The CDR3 has 12 amino acids. In germline, CDR1 is KGHSH, CDR2 LQKENI. It was with unique molecular identifiers that the TCRbeta library was prepared. TCRdb re-called the PCR reads through MiXCR, storing one row per CDR3 protein. The table lists hundreds of thousands of distinct CDR3 sequences, around 17% of them singletons. The chain recombines TRBV18 with TRBJ2-7; no definite D call. The source is a human donor who donated a stem cell graft to a child with acute lymphoblastic leukemia. The sequenced sample was PBMCs from the stem cell graft donor, obtained from the stem cell graft. The CDR3 sequence is CASSPMDYEQYF. In DNA form, the CDR3 reads TGTGCCAGCTCACCGATGGACTACGAGCAGTACTTC.